This record concerns one TCR beta chain sequence. The data were obtained in a study of graft-versus-host responses after intestinal transplantation. Libraries were prepared by immunoSEQ multiplex PCR; TCRdb keeps only in-frame clonotypes and omits some of them. This table has roughly 40,000 clones, more than 85% appearing once. Trimming pared 9 bases from V and 7 bases from J, leaving 12 bases between. Germline values: CDR1 LNHDA, CDR2 SQIVND (reference sequence). This CDR3 has 11 residues. The material was PBMCs, obtained 524 days after transplant. This receptor was taken from a human patient who received an intestinal transplant, so some T cells may come from the graft donor. The chain employs TRBV19 and TRBJ1-2, with D possibly TRBD1 on 5 matching bases. CDR3 nucleotide sequence: TGTGCCAGCCAAGGGGTAGGTGGCTACACCTTC. It translates to CASQGVGGYTF.